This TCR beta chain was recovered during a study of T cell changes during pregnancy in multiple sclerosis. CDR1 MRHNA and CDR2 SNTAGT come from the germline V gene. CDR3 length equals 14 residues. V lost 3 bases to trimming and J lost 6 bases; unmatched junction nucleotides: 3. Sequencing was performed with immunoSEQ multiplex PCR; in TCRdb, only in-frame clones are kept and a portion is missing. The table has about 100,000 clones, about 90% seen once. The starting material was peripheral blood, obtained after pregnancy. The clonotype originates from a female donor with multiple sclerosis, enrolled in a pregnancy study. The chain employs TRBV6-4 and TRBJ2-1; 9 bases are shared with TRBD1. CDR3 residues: CASSEWTGVNEQFF. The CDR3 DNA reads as TGTGCCAGCAGTGAATGGACAGGGGTCAATGAGCAGTTCTTC.